Below, 32 T cell receptor beta chains from the same sample are listed, as sequenced in a study of T-cell reconstitution after alpha-beta-depleted transplantation in children. Preparation of the TCRbeta library was carried out with unique molecular identifiers. TCRdb used MiXCR to reprocess the PCR reads, holding one entry per CDR3 protein. Of about 250,000 distinct CDR3 sequences detected, around 25% appear once; the ten largest clones hold 4.8%. Sequencing used PBMCs, mostly from graft donor cells, obtained 360 days after TCRalphabeta/CD19-depleted stem cell transplant. The receptors come from a female patient aged 2-9 years who had a stem cell transplant for congenital amegakaryocytic thrombocytopenia, so the T cells may come from the graft donor.

Points on this clonotype: Because the CDR3 is missing its conserved closing phenylalanine or tryptophan, this is likely a read error. The genes are TRBV25-1 and TRBJ2-5, with D unresolved. Germline CDR1 and CDR2: MGHDK and SYGVNS. Trimming took 4 bases from V and 5 from J, leaving 14 bases between them. The CDR3 loop spans 14 amino acids. This chain's CDR3 is CASSVYEKWETQYL. CDR3 coding DNA: TGTGCCAGCAGTGTCTACGAAAAATGGGAGACCCAGTACTTG.

This clonotype was recorded a few times. The V call is TRBV6-2 or TRBV6-3, the J call TRBJ2-7, with D possibly called TRBD1 or TRBD2 (5 bases each). With 8 bases removed from V and 9 bases from J, the gap between germline ends came to 17 bases. This CDR3 region has 12 residues. Germline CDR1 and CDR2: MNHEY and SVGEGT. CDR3 bases: TGTGCCAGCGGACAAGGGAGTCGTGTGCAGTACTTC. Its translation: CASGQGSRVQYF.

V usage is TRBV5-4 and J usage is TRBJ2-1; the match to TRBD2 covers 9 bases. This CDR3 is built from 16 residues. Per the germline V gene, CDR1 is SGHNT and CDR2 is YYREEE (reference sequence). J was trimmed by 3 bases and V by 2 bases; bases with no gene match: 6. Here the CDR3 DNA reads TGTGCCAGCAGCTTTCCCGGACTAGCGAACTACAATGAGCAGTTCTTC. Protein sequence: CASSFPGLANYNEQFF.

V is TRBV20-1 and J is TRBJ2-1; possible D gene TRBD1, 5 bases. The V gene lost 4 bases and the J gene lost 5 bases, with 21 bases spanning the gap. This CDR3 region has 16 residues. Looked up from germline, CDR1 is DFQATT and CDR2 is SNEGSKA (reference sequence). The CDR3 loop is CSATAGSVGSHNEQFF. The CDR3 bases are TGCAGTGCTACGGCAGGGTCCGTGGGGTCCCACAATGAGCAGTTCTTC.

This clonotype was seen a few times. The rearrangement links TRBV12-3 or TRBV12-4 to TRBJ2-6; no reliable D call. The CDR3 totals 15 residues. V was clipped by 1 base and J by 2 bases, with 6 bases between them. Written as DNA, the CDR3 is TGTGCCAGCAGTTTAGTAGGGACTGGGGCCAACGTCCTGACTTTC. Its translation: CASSLVGTGANVLTF.

This clonotype was counted between two and nine times. The chain is built from TRBV29-1 and TRBJ2-4; D possibly corresponds to TRBD1 (5 bases). The V end was cut by 6 bases, the J end by 0 bases, with 9 bases between. Germline CDR1 and CDR2: SQVTM and ANQGSEA. This CDR3 has 13 residues. The CDR3 nucleotides read TGCAGCGTAAGGGGTTTAGCCAAAAACATTCAGTACTTC. Protein: CSVRGLAKNIQYF.

This clonotype has a handful of counts. This chain uses TRBV29-1 with TRBJ1-1, with D unclear. Germline CDR1 SQVTM, CDR2 ANQGSEA. The CDR3 spans 13 residues. The germline V and J ends were trimmed by 1 base and 1 base, with 7 bases remaining between them. This CDR3 is CSVEGGENTEAFF. In DNA, the CDR3 is TGCAGCGTTGAAGGCGGGGAGAACACTGAAGCTTTCTTT.

On this clonotype: A junction boundary mismatches the germline segment, possibly from a read error. The rearrangement joins TRBV2 to TRBJ1-3; maybe TRBD1 (5 bases). The germline V gene encodes CDR1 SNHLY and CDR2 FYNNEI. The length of the CDR3 is 16 residues. Written as DNA, the CDR3 is TGTGCCAGCAGCCCCGGGACGGATTTGGCTGGAAACACCTTATATTTT. Translated, it gives CASSPGTDLAGNTLYF.

This clonotype was found a few times. The chain links TRBV18 to TRBJ2-7, with D possibly being TRBD1 or TRBD2 (6 bases each). V dropped 10 bases and J dropped 3 bases, with 16 bases sitting between them. Germline V lookup: CDR1 KGHSH, CDR2 LQKENI. CDR3 length: 13 amino acids. In DNA form, the CDR3 reads TGTGCCACCACGGAGGGGGTCGACTACGAGCAGTACTTC. This translates into CATTEGVDYEQYF.

V and J are TRBV5-1 and TRBJ2-3; no clear D. Germline V gene lookup returns CDR1 SGHRS and CDR2 YFSETQ. This CDR3 spans 15 amino acids. Trimming stripped 1 base from V and 1 base from J, with 10 bases between. For the CDR3, the DNA is TGCGCCAGCAGCTTGTCGACCAGGCGCACAGATACGCAGTATTTT. Protein sequence: CASSLSTRRTDTQYF.

CDR3 region: CASSKILGASIEAFF. CDR3 nucleotides: TGTGCCAGCAGCAAGATTCTGGGGGCAAGTATTGAAGCTTTCTTT. The rearrangement uses TRBV21-1 and TRBJ1-1; the D call of TRBD1 is as the table states it, not checked on the DNA. TRBV21-1 is a listed pseudogene. The CDR3 has 15 residues.

V gene TRBV5-1 combines with J gene TRBJ1-4; 8 bases line up with TRBD1. Germline V gene lookup returns CDR1 SGHRS and CDR2 YFSETQ. V lost 4 bases and J lost 6; bases outside the gene matches: 14. This CDR3 contains 17 residues. In DNA, the CDR3 is TGCGCCAGCAGCCAAGGACAGGGAGAGGGGCCTTATGAAAAACTGTTTTTT. Its protein product is CASSQGQGEGPYEKLFF.

Worth noting for this clonotype: At one end, the junction sequence differs from germline, possibly due to a read error. V gene TRBV27 combines with J gene TRBJ1-4, with D perhaps TRBD1 (5 bases). Germline assignment: CDR1 MNHEY and CDR2 SMNVEV (reference sequence). The CDR3 loop spans 14 amino acids. CDR3 sequence (DNA): TGTGCCAGGGTGGACACCGCAACTAATGAAAGACTGTTTTTT. It codes for CARVDTATNERLFF.

The chain is built from TRBV5-1 and TRBJ2-5; 8 bases map to TRBD1. V lost 2 bases, J lost 2 bases, and 11 bases stayed unmatched. Germline lookup yields CDR1 SGHRS and CDR2 YFSETQ. CDR3 length: 17 residues. The CDR3 bases are TGCGCCAGCAGCTTCTGGCAGAGGACAGGGCCTCAAGAGACCCAGTACTTC. This encodes CASSFWQRTGPQETQYF.

Comment on this clonotype: A much larger clone sits a single nucleotide away, making a read error possible. The V call is TRBV29-1, the J call TRBJ2-5; unclear D gene. V lost 8 bases and J lost 5, with 15 bases in between. The CDR3 runs to 12 residues. Looked up from germline, CDR1 is SQVTM and CDR2 is ANQGSEA. CDR3 region: CSTLTSLETQYF. Here the CDR3 DNA reads TGCAGCACTCTAACATCTCTGGAGACCCAGTACTTC.

The chain employs TRBV20-1 and TRBJ1-5; D not resolved. V lost 6 bases to trimming and J lost 2 bases, with 23 bases between them. The CDR3 is 17 amino acids. Looked up from germline, CDR1 is DFQATT and CDR2 is SNEGSKA (reference sequence). CDR3 nucleotides: TGCAGTGCAGCCCCCCACACTAACGGGCGCGGCAATCAGCCCCAGCATTTT. Amino acid sequence: CSAAPHTNGRGNQPQHF.

The chain carries TRBV29-1 and TRBJ2-3; perhaps D is TRBD1 or TRBD2 (5 bases each). Trimming took off 4 bases at V and 14 bases at J, with 13 bases between the two ends. CDR1 and CDR2 (germline): SQVTM, ANQGSEA. CDR3 length: 10 amino acids. The CDR3 DNA reads TGCAGCGTTGGAACGGGTGGGACGTATTTT. Its protein product is CSVGTGGTYF.

This clonotype showed up just a few times. The chain is built from TRBV6-5 and TRBJ2-7, with 9 bases lining up with TRBD2. The ends lost 0 bases at V and 0 bases at J; junction bases unmatched: 9. This CDR3 comprises 18 residues. Germline CDR1 is MNHEY and CDR2 is SVGAGI. The CDR3 sequence: CASSYSFGSGGSSYEQYF. The DNA of the CDR3 is TGTGCCAGCAGTTACTCGTTTGGTAGCGGGGGTAGCTCCTACGAGCAGTACTTC.

The chain uses TRBV5-1 and TRBJ2-4; weak D call: TRBD2 (6 bases). V was pared by 0 bases and J by 1 base, with 11 bases between. CDR1 is SGHRS, CDR2 YFSETQ, per germline. This CDR3 has 16 residues. The CDR3 sequence: CASSLDGGQAKNIQYF. CDR3 in DNA: TGCGCCAGCAGCTTGGACGGGGGTCAGGCCAAAAACATTCAGTACTTC.

In this sample, this clonotype turned up a few times. The V and J genes are TRBV28 and TRBJ1-1, with D hard to call. V was clipped by 7 bases and J by 0 bases, with 9 bases between them. The CDR3 extends over 13 amino acids. CDR1 and CDR2 from the germline V gene are MDHEN and SYDVKM. The CDR3 is CASKLYLNTEAFF. The CDR3 nucleotides are TGTGCCAGCAAGCTGTACCTGAACACTGAAGCTTTCTTT.

The chain combines TRBV20-1 with TRBJ1-2; 8 bases fit TRBD1. This CDR3 contains 14 residues. Unmatched junction bases numbered 4, after V lost 3 bases and J lost 1 base. CDR1 and CDR2 from the germline V gene are DFQATT and SNEGSKA (reference sequence). CDR3 loop: CSASAGQGNYGYTF. The CDR3 DNA reads as TGCAGTGCTAGCGCAGGACAGGGTAACTATGGCTACACCTTC.

The genes are TRBV4-2 and TRBJ2-3; D unresolved. In germline, CDR1 is LGHNA, CDR2 YNFKEQ. V was trimmed by 0 bases and J by 3 bases, leaving 7 bases between them. This CDR3 is 14 amino acids long. The CDR3 is CASSQDSNTDTQYF. CDR3 nucleotide sequence: TGTGCCAGCAGCCAAGATTCGAATACAGATACGCAGTATTTT.

This clonotype was seen a few times. V usage is TRBV5-1 and J usage is TRBJ2-5, with TRBD1 matching over 7 bases. Looked up from germline, CDR1 is SGHRS and CDR2 is YFSETQ. This CDR3 comprises 18 residues. V lost 1 base to trimming and J lost 4 bases; unmatched junction nucleotides: 16. CDR3 sequence: CASSLYLRGDRVGETQYF. The CDR3 DNA follows: TGCGCCAGCAGCTTGTATCTAAGGGGCGACAGGGTAGGAGAGACCCAGTACTTC.

This chain connects TRBV7-2 to TRBJ1-1; no reliable D call. The length of the CDR3 is 15 residues. Trimming stripped 1 base from V and 1 base from J, with 10 bases between. The germline V gene has CDR1 SGHTA and CDR2 FQGNSA. The CDR3 region has the DNA TGTGCCAGCAGCTTAGAGGTCGTAAAGAACACTGAAGCTTTCTTT. The encoded protein is CASSLEVVKNTEAFF. Full variable domain (rest looked up from reference TRBV7-2 and TRBJ1-1): GAGVSQSPSNKVTEKGKDVELRCDPISGHTALYWYRQSLGQGLEFLIYFQGNSAPDKSGLPSDRFSAERTGGSVSTLTIQRTQQEDSAVYLCASSLEVVKNTEAFFGQGTRLTVV.

The table lists this clonotype with a count of one. This chain connects TRBV20-1 to TRBJ2-3; tentatively, D is TRBD1 or TRBD2 (5 bases each). CDR1 DFQATT and CDR2 SNEGSKA come from the germline V gene (reference sequence). Between the trimmed V and J ends, which lost 3 bases and 2 bases, there was a span of 12 bases. CDR3 length: 14 amino acids. The CDR3, as DNA: TGCAGTGCTAGGACCCCGGGGCCCACAGATACGCAGTATTTT. Translation gives CSARTPGPTDTQYF.

This rearrangement joins TRBV28 to TRBJ1-2; TRBD1 matches 7 bases. V trimming: 5 bases; J trimming: 7 bases; junction bases outside the gene matches: 10. Germline V gene data show CDR1 as MDHEN and CDR2 as SYDVKM. The CDR3 length is 14 residues. CDR3 protein: CASSPPDRVVGYTF. For the CDR3, the DNA is TGTGCCAGCAGTCCCCCAGACAGGGTCGTTGGCTACACCTTC.

This clonotype has only a few counts. V is TRBV3-1 and J is TRBJ1-6; D is ambiguous. CDR3 size: 12 residues. V was trimmed by 4 bases and J by 5 bases, leaving 3 bases between them. From germline, CDR1 is LGHDT and CDR2 YNNKEL (reference sequence). The CDR3 sequence: CASSLDNSPLHF. Written as DNA, the CDR3 is TGTGCCAGCAGCCTTGATAATTCACCCCTCCACTTT.

This clonotype was counted many times. J is TRBJ2-5 and V is TRBV7-2, with D unresolved. CDR1 and CDR2 from the germline V gene are SGHTA and FQGNSA. The CDR3 sequence is 11 residues long. V was pared by 5 bases and J by 4 bases, with 5 bases between. Here the CDR3 reads CASSRRETQYF. The CDR3 DNA follows: TGTGCCAGCAGCCGCAGAGAGACCCAGTACTTC.

This clonotype was found a few times. The rearrangement uses TRBV10-3 and TRBJ2-3, with 8 bases lining up with TRBD2. CDR1 is ENHRY, CDR2 SYGVKD, per germline. V was clipped by 6 bases and J by 0 bases; unmatched bases: 5. The CDR3 is made up of 15 amino acids. CDR3 nucleotides: TGTGCCATCAGATGGTCTAGCGGGAGCACAGATACGCAGTATTTT. Encoded protein: CAIRWSSGSTDTQYF.

This clonotype was found a few times. The rearrangement uses TRBV12-3 or TRBV12-4 and TRBJ1-5; the D is unclear. This CDR3 has 14 amino acids. Trimming took 2 bases from V and 2 from J, leaving 7 bases between them. The DNA for the CDR3 is TGTGCCAGCAGTTTAAAATTCGGCAATCAGCCCCAGCATTTT. It encodes CASSLKFGNQPQHF.

V is TRBV2 and J is TRBJ2-2; 13 positions agree with TRBD2. The CDR3 has 17 residues. CDR1 SNHLY and CDR2 FYNNEI come from the germline V gene. V shed 6 bases and J 4 bases; nucleotides not matched to a gene: 8. The CDR3 region is CASRVRRLAGGTGELFF. CDR3 nucleotide sequence: TGTGCCAGCAGGGTCCGCCGACTAGCGGGGGGCACCGGGGAGCTGTTTTTT. Combining the CDR3 with reference TRBV2 and TRBJ2-2 gives the whole variable domain EPEVTQTPSHQVTQMGQEVILRCVPISNHLYFYWYRQILGQKVEFLVSFYNNEISEKSEIFDDQFSVERPDGSNFTLKIRSTKLEDSAMYFCASRVRRLAGGTGELFFGEGSRLTVL.

The chain employs TRBV11-2 and TRBJ2-1; 8 nucleotides match TRBD2. CDR1 SGHAT and CDR2 FQNNGV come from the germline V gene. Unmatched junction bases numbered 10, after V lost 7 bases and J lost 5 bases. The CDR3 runs 15 residues. The CDR3 DNA reads as TGTGCCAGCACAAGAAGCGGGGGAGCCCACAATGAGCAGTTCTTC. As protein: CASTRSGGAHNEQFF.